These 14 T cell receptor beta chains share one sample of origin, sequenced in a study of TET2 disruption in CD19-targeted CAR T cells. Treatment indicated: autologous CTL019 cells: CD19 CAR with 4-1BB and CD3 zeta domains. These receptors' targets are unknown. The assay was immunoSEQ multiplex PCR, and TCRdb's table has in-frame clones only and misses some. The sample holds under 30,000 clones. Material: CD8- CAR+ T cells sorted from cultured blood T cells, obtained for CD19 CAR T cell therapy. Documented subset: CD8-negative CAR-positive T cells from the infusion product. The receptor source for this set is a man aged 65 to 79 with chronic lymphocytic leukemia.

This clone is identified as medium-sized (0.01 to 0.1%) from frequency. The DNA ends 3 residues before the CDR3 does, and the rest of the CDR3 is filled in from the germline J gene. The genes are TRBV5-6 and TRBJ1-2; 8 nucleotides match TRBD1. Trimming cost V 7 bases and J 4 bases; bases outside gene matches: 12. The V gene's germline CDR1 is SGHDT and CDR2 YYEEEE. The CDR3 loop spans 15 amino acids. CDR3 bases read: TGTGCCAGCTCCAACCCAGGGGGCTACTCCTATGGC. Translating it yields CASSNPGGYSYG. The whole CDR3 sequence reads CASSNPGGYSYGYTF.

A word on this clone: From the germline J gene comes the end of the CDR3, since the read stops 3 residues before it. The chain carries TRBV19 and TRBJ2-2, with D possibly TRBD1 on 6 matching bases. This CDR3 has 15 amino acids. Germline lookup yields CDR1 LNHDA and CDR2 SQIVND (reference sequence). Trimming shortened V by 5 bases and J by 6 bases, and 16 bases separated the two germline ends. CDR3 protein: CASSLLQGTAGELFF. The part of the CDR3 DNA that was read is TGTGCCAGTAGTCTCTTACAGGGAACTGCCGGGGAG.

As to this clone: Coverage ceases 3 residues before the CDR3 finishes, and the germline J gene fills in the end. The rearrangement links TRBV30 to TRBJ2-1; TRBD2 aligns across 14 bases. Germline V gene sequence: CDR1 GTSNPN, CDR2 SVGIG (reference sequence). J lost 6 bases, V lost 3 bases, and 4 bases had no gene match. The CDR3 is 15 residues long. CDR3 DNA, as far as it was read: TGTGCCTGGAGGCGACTAGCGGGGGGGAGCAATGAG. As protein: CAWRRLAGGSNE. The full-length CDR3 reads as CAWRRLAGGSNEQFF.

A note on this clone: The CDR3 end is not reached by the read, which stops 3 residues before it; the germline J gene fills it in. This chain joins TRBV7-8 and TRBJ2-2; D perhaps matches TRBD1 (6 bases). V was shortened by 5 bases and J by 4 bases, with 11 bases between the two germline ends. CDR3 length: 14 residues. Germline CDR1 and CDR2: SGHVS and FQNEAQ. The CDR3 reads CASSEYRVTGELFF. The part of the CDR3 DNA that was read is TGTGCCAGCAGCGAGTACAGGGTCACCGGGGAG.

A word on this clone: The CDR3 end is not reached by the read, which stops 3 residues before it; the germline J gene fills it in. This chain links TRBV18 with TRBJ2-5; no clear D. V was clipped by 10 bases and J by 5 bases, with 26 bases between them. The CDR3 is 16 amino acids. CDR1 KGHSH and CDR2 LQKENI come from the germline V gene. CDR3 in amino acids: CANSPYDATEGETQYF. The sequenced part of the CDR3 DNA is TGTGCCAACTCGCCATACGACGCGACCGAAGGGGAGACC.

This clone counts as medium-sized (0.01 to 0.1%) by frequency. CDR3 residues: CSVGGVDRLSNYGYTF. The covered CDR3 bases are TGCAGCGTTGGGGGAGTGGACAGACTTTCTAACTATGGC. The chain joins TRBV29-1 to TRBJ1-2; tentative D call: TRBD1 (6 bases). The CDR3 goes on 3 residues after the read ends, and that part is filled in from the germline J gene. Trimming stripped 4 bases from V and 0 bases from J, with 18 bases between. Germline CDR1 and CDR2: SQVTM and ANQGSEA. The CDR3 length is 16 residues. The variable domain in full, completed from reference TRBV29-1 and TRBJ1-2, reads SAVISQKPSRDICQRGTSLTIQCQVDSQVTMMFWYRQQPGQSLTLIATANQGSEATYESGFVIDKFPISRPNLTFSTLTVSNMSPEDSSIYLCSVGGVDRLSNYGYTFGSGTRLTVV.

Of note for this clone: The DNA ends 3 residues before the CDR3 does, and the rest of the CDR3 is filled in from the germline J gene. The chain joins TRBV12-3 or TRBV12-4 to TRBJ2-2; 7 nucleotides match TRBD2. Germline trimming cut 2 bases from V and 4 bases from J; bases unmatched to any gene: 7. This CDR3 is built from 16 residues. The CDR3 sequence is CASSLNLGGSTGELFF. The covered CDR3 bases are TGTGCCAGCAGTTTAAATCTAGGCGGGAGCACCGGGGAG.

Note on this clone: The read comes to an end 3 residues before the CDR3 does, leaving the germline J gene to fill in the end. The chain combines TRBV20-1 with TRBJ1-5; 8 bases align to TRBD1. Trimming at V came to 3 bases and at J to 1 base, leaving 5 bases not matched to a gene. Germline CDR1 DFQATT, CDR2 SNEGSKA (reference sequence). The CDR3 extends over 15 amino acids. The CDR3 loop reads CSARAGQASNQPQHF. The sequenced CDR3 bases are TGCAGTGCTAGGGCGGGACAGGCCAGCAATCAGCCC.

Of note for this clone: The read comes to an end 3 residues before the CDR3 does, leaving the germline J gene to fill in the end. J is TRBJ2-4 and V is TRBV18, with 9 bases aligning to TRBD1. The length of the CDR3 is 15 residues. CDR1 and CDR2 from the germline V gene are KGHSH and LQKENI. The CDR3 sequence: CASSPGQGNGYGQYF. The sequenced CDR3 bases are TGTGCCAGCTCCCCGGGACAGGGCAATGGCTATGGT.

A word on this clone: The read gets to within 3 residues of the CDR3 end, and the germline J gene fills in the rest. Other DNA sequences in this sample translate to the same CDR3. The gene calls are TRBV7-7 and TRBJ1-2; 10 positions match TRBD1. Germline V CDR1 and CDR2: SSHAT, FNYEAQ (reference sequence). The length of the CDR3 is 15 residues. This CDR3 is CASSLGQGATDTYTF. CDR3 bases read: TGTGCCAGCAGCTTAGGACAGGGGGCGACAGATACC.

For this clone: The read terminates 3 residues before the CDR3 end, so the remaining end is supplied by the germline J gene. This chain uses TRBV7-2 with TRBJ2-4, with 8 bases aligning to TRBD2. The germline gives CDR1 SGHTA, CDR2 FQGNSA. The CDR3 extends over 14 amino acids. The CDR3 DNA, read in part, is TGTGCCAGCAGCTTAGTGCCGGGGGGGGAGACT. Its translation is CASSLVPGGET. The whole CDR3 is CASSLVPGGETQYF.

As concerns this clone: Sequencing ends 3 residues short of the CDR3 end; the germline J gene provides the rest. J is TRBJ1-2 and V is TRBV6-1; weak D call: TRBD1 (6 bases). CDR3 size: 14 residues. The germline V gene encodes CDR1 MNHNS and CDR2 SASEGT. Incomplete CDR3 DNA: TGTGCCAGCAATAAAGCGGGGGCTAATAATGAC. Its protein is CASNKAGANND. The entire CDR3 protein reads CASNKAGANNDYTF.

A remark on this clone: The CDR3 end falls 3 residues outside the read, so it is completed with the germline J gene. Other DNA sequences within the sample encode an identical CDR3. The rearrangement uses TRBV12-3 or TRBV12-4 and TRBJ1-2; possibly TRBD1 for D (5 bases). The CDR3 has 13 amino acids. The V end lost 6 bases, the J end lost 7 bases, and 15 bases lay between the germline ends. CDR3 sequence reads: CASSRAGGGGYTF. Incomplete CDR3 DNA: TGTGCCAGCAGCCGTGCGGGGGGTGGTGGC.

CDR3: CASSLASGGSDTQYF. CDR3 DNA, as far as it was read: TGTGCCAGCAGCTTAGCCAGCGGGGGGTCAGATACG. The chain carries TRBV7-9 and TRBJ2-3, with 9 bases lining up with TRBD2. With the read ending 3 residues before the CDR3 end, the germline J gene is used to fill in that end. Germline V lookup: CDR1 SEHNR, CDR2 FQNEAQ (reference sequence). The CDR3 extends over 15 amino acids. Germline trimming cut 0 bases from V and 4 bases from J; bases unmatched to any gene: 2. The whole variable domain, filled in from reference TRBV7-9 and TRBJ2-3, reads DTGVSQNPRHKITKRGQNVTFRCDPISEHNRLYWYRQTLGQGPEFLTYFQNEAQLEKSRLLSDRFSAERPKGSFSTLEIQRTEQGDSAMYLCASSLASGGSDTQYFGPGTRLTVL.